This T cell receptor beta chain was identified in a study of T cell responses to AZD1222 COVID-19 vaccine. Study findings and constraints: Unmutated variant regions are reportedly targeted by nearly half of spike-specific TCRs. There were vaccine-associated CD4 TCRs across spike, dominant at 160-218 and 743-854. Scientists sampled the repertoires only once the peak T cell response had passed.

Per germline, CDR1 LNHDA and CDR2 SQIVND (reference sequence). Trimming took 2 bases from V and 4 from J, leaving 13 bases between them. The CDR3 has 15 residues. Comments on this clone: Its antigen remains unknown.

Sequencing was performed with immunoSEQ multiplex PCR; in TCRdb, only in-frame clones are kept and a portion is missing. This table holds around 150,000 clones, 92% found once. The sequences come from peripheral blood, collected on day 0 of AZD1222 vaccination. This TCR came from an adult in good health. V and J are TRBV19 and TRBJ2-3; D gene uncertain. The CDR3 region has the DNA TGTGCCAGTAGTATACTCCAGGCTAGTGCAGATACGCAGTATTTT. Translating it yields CASSILQASADTQYF.